This T cell receptor (beta chain) was profiled in a study of T-cell memory formation after mild COVID-19. Whole-study findings and limits: Clones shrinking between day 15 and 85 showed a balanced CD4/CD8 split, and those that grew later tilted toward CD4+.

TCR alpha and TCR beta cDNA libraries with sample barcodes and UMIs came from 5'RACE using constant-segment primers. TCRdb called the 5' RACE reads again in MiXCR, with one record for every CDR3 protein. The repertoire holds over 500,000 distinct CDR3 sequences, approximately 15% seen once, with about 8.6% in the top ten. The germline V gene has CDR1 SGHTA and CDR2 FQGNSA. The V end lost 6 bases, the J end lost 8 bases, and 19 bases lay between the germline ends. This CDR3 is 15 amino acids long. About this clonotype itself: As yet, its antigen is unknown.

The chain links TRBV7-2 to TRBJ2-2, with D unclear. Sequenced: PBMCs or a T cell subset sorted from them (not recorded which). The sequence was obtained from an adult woman who had mild COVID-19 (a few samples of this study predate the infection). Cell type and time point are not known. For the CDR3, the DNA is TGTGCCAGCAGGCTTCAGGCCGTCGAGTCAGGGGAGCTGTTTTTT. This translates into CASRLQAVESGELFF.